These T cell receptor beta chains were read from a single sample in a study of shared clonotypes between healthy human individuals. TCRdb's table, derived via immunoSEQ multiplex PCR, lists solely in-frame clones and lacks some. The sample shows about 2,100,000 clones, approximately 94% of them seen only once. Sequenced: naive CD8+ T cells from PBMCs. Receptor source: a man aged 18 to 29 in good health. Some clones in this sample may be carry-over from other donors' samples. CDR3s include the opening cysteine and the closing phenylalanine or tryptophan. The D gene is left open where the match is weak. Where a row states a size, it is once, few, many or the class of an expanded clone; other rows omit it.

j_call: TRBJ2-7
clone_size: NA
d_call: TRBD1
v_call: TRBV2
cdr3_nt: TGTGCCAGCAAAGAGGCAGGGGGCTACGAGCAGTACTTC
cdr3_aa: CASKEAGGYEQYF

j_call: TRBJ2-1
clone_size: NA
d_call: TRBD2
v_call: TRBV4-2
cdr3_nt: TGTGCCAGCAGCCAAGAGATAGCGGGAGCCACTTCATGGACCTACAATGAGCAGTTCTTC
cdr3_aa: CASSQEIAGATSWTYNEQFF

j_call: TRBJ2-1
clone_size: NA
d_call: NA
v_call: TRBV9
cdr3_nt: TGTGCCAGCAGCGTAGGAGCTAGCAGCTACAATGAGCAGTTCTTC
cdr3_aa: CASSVGASSYNEQFF

j_call: TRBJ2-3
clone_size: NA
d_call: NA
v_call: TRBV27
cdr3_nt: TGTGCCAGCAGTCACACAGCAGATACGCAGTATTTT
cdr3_aa: CASSHTADTQYF

j_call: TRBJ1-1
clone_size: NA
d_call: TRBD1
v_call: TRBV27
cdr3_nt: TGTGCCAGCAGTTATAACAGGGGGAACACTGAAGCTTTCTTT
cdr3_aa: CASSYNRGNTEAFF

j_call: TRBJ2-2
clone_size: NA
d_call: TRBD1
v_call: TRBV29-1
cdr3_nt: TGCAGCGTTGAAGTTGTGACAGGGGGCCCGAACACCGGGGAGCTGTTTTTT
cdr3_aa: CSVEVVTGGPNTGELFF

j_call: TRBJ1-1
clone_size: NA
d_call: NA
v_call: TRBV4-3
cdr3_nt: TGCGCCAGCAGCCAAGATCTTAGGGCCAACACTGAAGCTTTCTTT
cdr3_aa: CASSQDLRANTEAFF

j_call: TRBJ1-1
clone_size: NA
d_call: NA
v_call: TRBV27
cdr3_nt: TGTGCCAGCAAGCATCAGGGGTTGGTGAACACTGAAGCTTTCTTT
cdr3_aa: CASKHQGLVNTEAFF

j_call: TRBJ2-1
clone_size: NA
d_call: TRBD1
v_call: TRBV14
cdr3_nt: TGTGCCAGCAGCCAGAGAGGGACAGTGAATGAGCAGTTCTTC
cdr3_aa: CASSQRGTVNEQFF

j_call: TRBJ2-7
clone_size: NA
d_call: NA
v_call: TRBV5-8
cdr3_nt: TGTGCCGCCGGAAGGGGTTACGAGCAGTACTTC
cdr3_aa: CAAGRGYEQYF

j_call: TRBJ2-1
clone_size: NA
d_call: TRBD2
v_call: TRBV7-8
cdr3_nt: TGTGCCAGCAGCCCAGGGATGGGGGGGGACCTGTACAATGAGCAGTTCTTC
cdr3_aa: CASSPGMGGDLYNEQFF

j_call: TRBJ1-1
clone_size: NA
d_call: TRBD1
v_call: TRBV27
cdr3_nt: TGTGCCAGCAGTTTGTTACAGGGGAGGTTGGGCACTGAAGCTTTCTTT
cdr3_aa: CASSLLQGRLGTEAFF

j_call: TRBJ2-7
clone_size: NA
d_call: TRBD2
v_call: TRBV19
cdr3_nt: TGTGCCAGTAGTATGACCGCTATATCCATAGGACTAGCGGGGGACTACGAGCAGTACTTC
cdr3_aa: CASSMTAISIGLAGDYEQYF

j_call: TRBJ2-2
clone_size: NA
d_call: NA
v_call: TRBV9
cdr3_nt: TGTGCCAGCACCCTTGGGGGCGGCAGGGCCGGGGAGCTGTTTTTT
cdr3_aa: CASTLGGGRAGELFF

j_call: TRBJ2-2
clone_size: NA
d_call: NA
v_call: TRBV29-1
cdr3_nt: TGCAGCGCATCGGGGAGCACAAACACCGGGGAGCTGTTTTTT
cdr3_aa: CSASGSTNTGELFF

j_call: TRBJ2-2
clone_size: NA
d_call: NA
v_call: TRBV7-9
cdr3_nt: TGTGCCAGCAGCCCGGGGACATCCGGGACCGGGGAGCTGTTTTTT
cdr3_aa: CASSPGTSGTGELFF

j_call: TRBJ2-7
clone_size: NA
d_call: NA
v_call: TRBV7-9
cdr3_nt: TGTGCCAGCAGCCCCCCTGCCAGCCGGGACGAGCAGTACTTC
cdr3_aa: CASSPPASRDEQYF

j_call: TRBJ1-5
clone_size: NA
d_call: NA
v_call: TRBV11-2
cdr3_nt: TGTGCCAGCAGCTTAGATAAGGGGCTCACCCAGCCCCAGCATTTT
cdr3_aa: CASSLDKGLTQPQHF

j_call: TRBJ1-1
clone_size: NA
d_call: TRBD1
v_call: TRBV4-1
cdr3_nt: TGCGCCAGCAGCCAAAACGAGGGACAGGTGAACACTGAAGCTTTCTTT
cdr3_aa: CASSQNEGQVNTEAFF

j_call: TRBJ1-1
clone_size: NA
d_call: NA
v_call: TRBV27
cdr3_nt: TGTGCCAGCAGTTTATGGTCGGGGGGGGGCACTGAAGCTTTCTTT
cdr3_aa: CASSLWSGGGTEAFF

j_call: TRBJ2-7
clone_size: NA
d_call: TRBD1
v_call: TRBV9
cdr3_nt: TGTGCCAGCAGCGTCGGGACAGGGGGCGCTCAGTACGAGCAGTACTTC
cdr3_aa: CASSVGTGGAQYEQYF

j_call: TRBJ2-1
clone_size: NA
d_call: NA
v_call: TRBV7-9
cdr3_nt: TGTGCCAGCAGCTTAGGGGACCCCGGAGGGGGGCAGTTCTTC
cdr3_aa: CASSLGDPGGGQFF

j_call: TRBJ2-7
clone_size: NA
d_call: NA
v_call: TRBV5-6
cdr3_nt: TGTGCCAGCAGCTCAGGAAGGCCTAACCCCTACGAGCAGTACTTC
cdr3_aa: CASSSGRPNPYEQYF

j_call: TRBJ2-1
clone_size: NA
d_call: NA
v_call: TRBV5-1
cdr3_nt: TGCGCCAGCAGCTTGGCGGTTTTGGGCAATGAGCAGTTCTTC
cdr3_aa: CASSLAVLGNEQFF

j_call: TRBJ2-7
clone_size: NA
d_call: NA
v_call: TRBV5-1
cdr3_nt: TGCGCCAGCAGGCGGGAGGGACAGGGACTCTACGAGCAGTACTTC
cdr3_aa: CASRREGQGLYEQYF

j_call: TRBJ2-2
clone_size: NA
d_call: TRBD2
v_call: TRBV6-9
cdr3_nt: TGTGCCAGCAGTTACGCAGACCGGACTAGCGGGAATAATACCGGGGAGCTGTTTTTT
cdr3_aa: CASSYADRTSGNNTGELFF

j_call: TRBJ1-2
clone_size: NA
d_call: NA
v_call: TRBV13
cdr3_nt: TGTGCCAGCAGCCCCCTTCCGTATGATGGGCGACAGGTATACTATGGCTACACCTTC
cdr3_aa: CASSPLPYDGRQVYYGYTF

j_call: TRBJ1-1
clone_size: few
d_call: NA
v_call: TRBV13
cdr3_nt: TGTGCCAGCAGCTTACTCGGGGAACAGAACACTGAAGCTTTCTTT
cdr3_aa: CASSLLGEQNTEAFF

j_call: TRBJ1-2
clone_size: once
d_call: NA
v_call: TRBV7-2
cdr3_nt: TGTGCCAGCCGAGGCGGTCTGGGTAGGGGCTACACCTTC
cdr3_aa: CASRGGLGRGYTF

j_call: TRBJ2-7
clone_size: NA
d_call: NA
v_call: TRBV7-9
cdr3_nt: TGTGCCAGCAGCTTACCCCTCGTAAGAGACCAGTACGAGCAGTACTTC
cdr3_aa: CASSLPLVRDQYEQYF

j_call: TRBJ2-7
clone_size: NA
d_call: NA
v_call: TRBV4-1
cdr3_nt: TGCGCCAGCAGCCAAGGAGCAGGGGTGAACTCCTACGAGCAGTACTTC
cdr3_aa: CASSQGAGVNSYEQYF

j_call: TRBJ2-7
clone_size: NA
d_call: TRBD2
v_call: TRBV7-2
cdr3_nt: TGTGCCAGCAGCTCCAGGACTAGCGGGAGCCCTCCCTACGAGCAGTACTTC
cdr3_aa: CASSSRTSGSPPYEQYF

j_call: TRBJ2-3
clone_size: NA
d_call: TRBD2
v_call: TRBV9
cdr3_nt: TGTGCCAGCAGCCCAATAATCGGACTAGCGGGCACAGATACGCAGTATTTT
cdr3_aa: CASSPIIGLAGTDTQYF

j_call: TRBJ1-1
clone_size: NA
d_call: NA
v_call: TRBV27
cdr3_nt: TGTGCCAGCAGTGTGGGGGGGGACACTGAAGCTTTCTTT
cdr3_aa: CASSVGGDTEAFF

j_call: TRBJ2-7
clone_size: once
d_call: NA
v_call: TRBV27
cdr3_nt: TGTGCCAGCAGTTTGAGGCAGGGGAACCCCTACGAGCAGTACTTC
cdr3_aa: CASSLRQGNPYEQYF

j_call: TRBJ2-7
clone_size: NA
d_call: NA
v_call: TRBV27
cdr3_nt: TGTGCCAGCAGTTTCAACGGGTACGAGCAGTACTTC
cdr3_aa: CASSFNGYEQYF

j_call: TRBJ2-2
clone_size: NA
d_call: TRBD2
v_call: TRBV7-6
cdr3_nt: TGTGCCAGCAGCTCTCGACTAGCGGTGAACACCGGGGAGCTGTTTTTT
cdr3_aa: CASSSRLAVNTGELFF

j_call: TRBJ1-1
clone_size: NA
d_call: TRBD1
v_call: TRBV7-9
cdr3_nt: TGTGCCAGCAGGGACAGGGATGGGTCGGCTGAAGCTTTCTTT
cdr3_aa: CASRDRDGSAEAFF

j_call: TRBJ2-7
clone_size: once
d_call: NA
v_call: TRBV4-3
cdr3_nt: TGCGCCAGCAGCCAAGATATATCAGGGGTCGTATACGAGCAGTACTTC
cdr3_aa: CASSQDISGVVYEQYF

j_call: TRBJ2-7
clone_size: NA
d_call: NA
v_call: TRBV11-2
cdr3_nt: TGTGCCAGCAGCTCCTGGGAGCCCGGGCAGTACTTC
cdr3_aa: CASSSWEPGQYF

j_call: TRBJ2-5
clone_size: NA
d_call: NA
v_call: TRBV7-9
cdr3_nt: TGTGCCAGCAGCTACCCCCTCGGTTCCGAGACCCAGTACTTC
cdr3_aa: CASSYPLGSETQYF

j_call: TRBJ2-1
clone_size: NA
d_call: TRBD1
v_call: TRBV9
cdr3_nt: TGTGCCAGCAGCGTAGATCTGACACAGGGGGGTCGTAATGAGCAGTTCTTC
cdr3_aa: CASSVDLTQGGRNEQFF

j_call: TRBJ2-7
clone_size: NA
d_call: NA
v_call: TRBV25-1
cdr3_nt: TGTGCCAGCAGTCCGGGACCCGGCGAGCAGTACTTC
cdr3_aa: CASSPGPGEQYF

j_call: TRBJ1-1
clone_size: NA
d_call: NA
v_call: TRBV2
cdr3_nt: TGTGCCAGCAGTGAAGAGAGTTGGCCTGAAGCTTTCTTT
cdr3_aa: CASSEESWPEAFF

j_call: TRBJ1-2
clone_size: once
d_call: NA
v_call: TRBV6-5
cdr3_nt: TGTGCCAGCAGTCCCTCAGGATTCTCCTATGGCTACACCTTC
cdr3_aa: CASSPSGFSYGYTF

j_call: TRBJ2-7
clone_size: NA
d_call: TRBD1
v_call: TRBV11-2
cdr3_nt: TGTGCCAGCAGCTCGAGAACAGGGGTCGTATACGAGCAGTACTTC
cdr3_aa: CASSSRTGVVYEQYF

j_call: TRBJ1-1
clone_size: few
d_call: TRBD1
v_call: TRBV29-1
cdr3_nt: TGCAGCGTTGATAGGGACAGGGGGTCCATGAACACTGAAGCTTTCTTT
cdr3_aa: CSVDRDRGSMNTEAFF

j_call: TRBJ2-5
clone_size: NA
d_call: NA
v_call: TRBV5-1
cdr3_nt: TGCGCCAGCACCTGGGGATCGCCCAGCCAGGAGACCCAGTACTTC
cdr3_aa: CASTWGSPSQETQYF

j_call: TRBJ2-1
clone_size: NA
d_call: NA
v_call: TRBV25-1
cdr3_nt: TGTGCCAGCAGTGAACCTACGGCCGGAGCCGTCGTGAATGAGCAGTTCTTC
cdr3_aa: CASSEPTAGAVVNEQFF

j_call: TRBJ1-3
clone_size: NA
d_call: NA
v_call: TRBV9
cdr3_nt: TGTGCCAGCAGCCCGTATCAAGGAGCAGGTGGAAACACCATATATTTT
cdr3_aa: CASSPYQGAGGNTIYF

j_call: TRBJ1-2
clone_size: NA
d_call: NA
v_call: TRBV5-1
cdr3_nt: TGCGCCAGCAGCTACCGGGACGGTAATAACTATGGCTACACCTTC
cdr3_aa: CASSYRDGNNYGYTF

j_call: TRBJ1-5
clone_size: NA
d_call: NA
v_call: TRBV7-8
cdr3_nt: TGTGCCAGCAGCTTAGAGAGGGGACAGCCCCAGCATTTT
cdr3_aa: CASSLERGQPQHF

j_call: TRBJ2-7
clone_size: NA
d_call: TRBD2
v_call: TRBV14
cdr3_nt: TGTGCCAGCAGCCAAACCCGAACTAGCGGGACTCCCTACGAGCAGTACTTC
cdr3_aa: CASSQTRTSGTPYEQYF

j_call: TRBJ2-1
clone_size: NA
d_call: NA
v_call: TRBV29-1
cdr3_nt: TGCAGCGCGGGCGGGGTGGTTTCCGGTGAGCAGTTCTTC
cdr3_aa: CSAGGVVSGEQFF

j_call: TRBJ2-7
clone_size: NA
d_call: NA
v_call: TRBV21-1
cdr3_nt: NA
cdr3_aa: CASSWGTGTVSYEQYF